The 32 T cell receptor beta chains presented below share a single source sample, sequenced in a study of T cell responses to AZD1222 COVID-19 vaccine. Using immunoSEQ multiplex PCR, the repertoire was profiled, and TCRdb retains in-frame clones only, with some absent. This table has around 81,000 clones, over 80% appearing once. The specimen comprised peripheral blood, sampled on day 0 of AZD1222 vaccination. These receptors all stem from an adult in good health.

This clone was observed a single time. The chain is built from TRBV9 and TRBJ1-1; possible D gene TRBD1, 6 bases. The CDR3 sequence is 14 residues long. Germline assignment: CDR1 SGDLS and CDR2 YYNGEE. Trimming stripped 0 bases from V and 6 bases from J, with 12 bases between. The CDR3 DNA is TGTGCCAGCAGCGTAGCTTACAGGGACGCTGAAGCTTTCTTT. It yields the protein CASSVAYRDAEAFF.

This chain uses TRBV7-8 with TRBJ1-2; TRBD1 is a possible D gene (5 bases). Germline values: CDR1 SGHVS, CDR2 FQNEAQ. V was cut by 5 bases and J by 0 bases, with 19 bases left in between. CDR3 length equals 17 residues. The CDR3 nucleotides read TGTGCCAGCAGCGTCCGGGACCCGTACGGTTCTAACTATGGCTACACCTTC. Translated, it gives CASSVRDPYGSNYGYTF. The full variable domain, its missing parts supplied by reference TRBV7-8 and TRBJ1-2, is GAGVSQSPRYKVAKRGQDVALRCDPISGHVSLFWYQQALGQGPEFLTYFQNEAQLDKSGLPSDRFFAERPEGSVSTLKIQRTQQEDSAVYLCASSVRDPYGSNYGYTFGSGTRLTVV.

The J gene is TRBJ1-2, the V gene TRBV30, with TRBD1 as a possible D gene (5 bases). Trimming removed 1 base at V and 7 bases at J, with 10 bases between. The CDR3 loop spans 12 amino acids. Germline-derived CDR1 and CDR2 are GTSNPN and SVGIG (reference sequence). CDR3 bases: TGTGCCTGGAGTGACAGGCTAATTGGCTACACCTTC. Translating gives CAWSDRLIGYTF.

CDR3 protein: CASSPRVGNSPLHF. In DNA, the CDR3 is TGTGCCAGCAGTCCTCGCGTAGGCAATTCACCCCTCCACTTT. The chain has TRBV6-5 and TRBJ1-6; D remains ambiguous. The CDR3 extends over 14 amino acids. V was pared by 5 bases and J by 7 bases, with 12 bases between. Germline V gene lookup returns CDR1 MNHEY and CDR2 SVGAGI.

V gene TRBV2 combines with J gene TRBJ2-2; D remains ambiguous. The CDR3 spans 13 residues. V was cut by 6 bases and J by 4 bases, with 9 bases left in between. Germline CDR1 reads SNHLY; CDR2 reads FYNNEI. DNA of the CDR3: TGTGCCAGCAGCGGAAGATTCACCGGGGAGCTGTTTTTT. It yields the protein CASSGRFTGELFF.

V and J are TRBV18 and TRBJ2-2, with a tentative D call TRBD1 (5 bases). Germline CDR1 is KGHSH and CDR2 is LQKENI. The CDR3 contains 15 residues. Deletions cut 2 bases from V and 6 bases from J, with 13 bases between. CDR3 sequence (DNA): TGTGCCAGCTCACCAGGGAAGGGGTATGCCGGGGAGCTGTTTTTT. Protein sequence: CASSPGKGYAGELFF.

This clone has just one count. The V gene is TRBV3-1 (or the pseudogene TRBV3-2), the J gene TRBJ2-1, with D perhaps matching TRBD2 (7 bases). Germline V CDR1 and CDR2: LGHDT, YNNKEL (reference sequence). The CDR3 runs to 16 residues. Trimming left V 3 bases short and J 8 bases short, with 20 bases between. The CDR3 is CASSQTGAGVGDEQFF. CDR3 DNA: TGTGCCAGCAGCCAGACGGGGGCGGGAGTCGGAGATGAGCAGTTCTTC.

V usage is TRBV6-2 or TRBV6-3 and J usage is TRBJ2-7; D may be TRBD1 (5 bases). Between the trimmed V and J ends, which lost 2 bases and 4 bases, there was a span of 9 bases. This CDR3 has 13 residues. Germline V gene lookup returns CDR1 MNHEY and CDR2 SVGEGT. The CDR3 spells CASSYVRGYEQYF. CDR3 nucleotides: TGTGCCAGCAGTTACGTAAGGGGTTACGAGCAGTACTTC.

This chain links TRBV3-1 (or the pseudogene TRBV3-2) with TRBJ2-7, with unresolved D. V lost 0 bases and J 1 base, leaving 10 bases between the germline ends. CDR1 and CDR2 (germline): LGHDT, YNNKEL (reference sequence). The length of the CDR3 is 15 residues. CDR3 region: CASSQDFPSSYEQYF. Here the CDR3 DNA reads TGTGCCAGCAGCCAAGATTTCCCCTCTTCCTACGAGCAGTACTTC.

Only a few counts were recorded for this clone. This sequence joins TRBV7-6 and TRBJ1-4; possibly TRBD1 for D (5 bases). Looked up from germline, CDR1 is SGHVS and CDR2 is FNYEAQ. V lost 2 bases, J lost 3 bases, and 7 bases lay in between. The CDR3 sequence is 14 residues long. CDR3 sequence reads: CASSLRGANEKLFF. The CDR3 nucleotides are TGTGCCAGCAGCTTAAGGGGTGCTAATGAAAAACTGTTTTTT.

The V call is TRBV30, the J call TRBJ2-7; 7 bases agree with TRBD1. The CDR3 runs to 14 residues. J gave up 3 bases and V 2 bases, and 7 bases lay outside the gene matches. Per germline, CDR1 GTSNPN and CDR2 SVGIG (reference sequence). The CDR3 DNA sequence: TGTGCCTGGAGTCCACCGGACAGGTACTACGAGCAGTACTTC. As protein: CAWSPPDRYYEQYF.

The chain carries TRBV30 and TRBJ2-3; D not certain. The CDR3 consists of 13 residues. CDR1 and CDR2 (germline): GTSNPN, SVGIG (reference sequence). With 0 bases removed from V and 9 bases from J, the gap between germline ends came to 13 bases. CDR3: CAWSVQPGGTQYF. In DNA, the CDR3 is TGTGCCTGGAGTGTACAGCCGGGTGGCACGCAGTATTTT.

The V and J genes are TRBV5-6 and TRBJ2-2; D gene uncertain. The V and J ends lost 4 bases and 1 base respectively, with 14 bases between them. The germline gives CDR1 SGHDT, CDR2 YYEEEE. CDR3 size: 16 residues. CDR3 sequence reads: CASSPLQPENTGELFF. The DNA for the CDR3 is TGTGCCAGCAGCCCCCTTCAGCCAGAGAACACCGGGGAGCTGTTTTTT.

This chain joins TRBV7-9 and TRBJ1-5; D remains unclear. The ends were cut back, 1 base at V and 0 bases at J, with 7 bases in the middle. Germline-derived CDR1 and CDR2 are SEHNR and FQNEAQ (reference sequence). The CDR3 runs to 15 residues. The chain's CDR3 is CASSLDRDSNQPQHF. CDR3 nucleotides: TGTGCCAGCAGCTTAGACCGGGATAGCAATCAGCCCCAGCATTTT.

The chain combines TRBV9 with TRBJ1-5, with D possibly matching TRBD1 (5 bases). Trimming took 3 bases from V and 6 from J, leaving 22 bases between them. The germline V gene encodes CDR1 SGDLS and CDR2 YYNGEE. CDR3 length: 17 amino acids. The CDR3 nucleotides read TGTGCCAGCAGCGCCGACGCTGGGCGACAGAACCTTCAGCCCCAGCATTTT. As protein: CASSADAGRQNLQPQHF.

The CDR3 loop is CASSLGGSVNTEAFF. In DNA, the CDR3 is TGTGCCAGCAGTTTAGGGGGGTCGGTGAACACTGAAGCTTTCTTT. This rearrangement joins TRBV27 to TRBJ1-1; D is perhaps TRBD1 (5 bases). The CDR3 sequence is 15 residues long. CDR1 is MNHEY and CDR2 is SMNVEV in the germline V gene (reference sequence). V was shortened by 2 bases and J by 0 bases, with 10 bases between the two germline ends.

The rearrangement joins TRBV5-1 to TRBJ2-3; 12 bases agree with TRBD2. The CDR3 totals 18 residues. The germline gives CDR1 SGHRS, CDR2 YFSETQ. The ends lost 5 bases at V and 2 bases at J; junction bases unmatched: 12. The chain's CDR3 is CASSLTTSGGSHTDTQYF. In DNA, the CDR3 is TGCGCCAGCAGTCTAACGACTAGCGGGGGCTCCCACACAGATACGCAGTATTTT. Looking up the rest from reference TRBV5-1 and TRBJ2-3 gives the full variable domain: KAGVTQTPRYLIKTRGQQVTLSCSPISGHRSVSWYQQTPGQGLQFLFEYFSETQRNKGNFPGRFSGRQFSNSRSEMNVSTLELGDSALYLCASSLTTSGGSHTDTQYFGPGTRLTVL.

V is TRBV30 and J is TRBJ1-1; D gene uncertain. This CDR3 spans 13 amino acids. In germline, CDR1 is GTSNPN, CDR2 SVGIG (reference sequence). V lost 0 bases to trimming and J lost 7 bases, with 12 bases between them. The CDR3 region is CAWSVSYGSEAFF. As DNA, the CDR3 is TGTGCCTGGAGTGTTTCCTATGGGAGTGAAGCTTTCTTT.

The chain employs TRBV6-5 and TRBJ2-3; tentative D call: TRBD2 (6 bases). CDR1 and CDR2 from the germline V gene are MNHEY and SVGAGI. V was pared by 8 bases and J by 0 bases, with 9 bases between. The CDR3 has 13 amino acids. The CDR3 reads CASGLASTDTQYF. The CDR3 nucleotides are TGTGCCAGCGGGCTAGCGAGCACAGATACGCAGTATTTT.

This clone was found once. The rearrangement links TRBV6-4 to TRBJ1-1, with 9 nucleotides matching TRBD1. Germline trimming cut 9 bases from V and 0 bases from J; bases unmatched to any gene: 2. Germline V CDR1 and CDR2: MRHNA, SNTAGT. The CDR3 is 13 amino acids. The CDR3 spells CARQGALNTEAFF. The CDR3 DNA reads TGTGCCAGACAGGGGGCCTTGAACACTGAAGCTTTCTTT.

This clone was picked up a small number of times. V gene TRBV4-3 combines with J gene TRBJ1-2, with D hard to call. Trimming took 4 bases from V and 8 from J, leaving 20 bases between them. This CDR3 has 15 amino acids. CDR1 and CDR2 (germline): LGHNA, YSLEER. The CDR3 DNA reads as TGCGCCAGCAGCCCTGGGAGGAACAGCGGTTCGGGCTACACCTTC. Translated: CASSPGRNSGSGYTF.

The chain carries TRBV10-3 and TRBJ1-6; D not resolved. The CDR3 length is 13 residues. Germline V CDR1 and CDR2: ENHRY, SYGVKD. V shed 0 bases and J shed 7 bases, with 4 bases lying between them. The CDR3 region is CAISESENSPLHF. The CDR3 bases are TGTGCCATCAGTGAGTCTGAAAATTCACCCCTCCACTTT.

This chain links TRBV4-3 with TRBJ2-7; perhaps TRBD1 as D (6 bases). CDR1 is LGHNA, CDR2 YSLEER, per germline. V was shortened by 5 bases and J by 2 bases, with 13 bases between the two germline ends. The CDR3 covers 14 residues. The chain's CDR3 is CASSKRTGPYEQYF. In nucleotides, the CDR3 is TGCGCCAGCAGCAAACGAACAGGGCCCTACGAGCAGTACTTC.

This chain joins TRBV29-1 and TRBJ2-7; D perhaps matches TRBD2 (6 bases). This CDR3 is 11 amino acids long. V was pared by 5 bases and J by 9 bases, with 14 bases between. CDR1 and CDR2 (germline): SQVTM, ANQGSEA. The CDR3 loop is CSVSEGNGQYF. The CDR3 DNA sequence: TGCAGCGTTTCGGAGGGGAATGGGCAGTACTTC.

The J gene is TRBJ2-1, the V gene TRBV5-4; tentatively, D is TRBD2 (5 bases). Trimming pared 7 bases from V and 8 bases from J, leaving 19 bases between. Germline V CDR1 and CDR2: SGHNT, YYREEE (reference sequence). The CDR3 spans 14 residues. Here the CDR3 reads CASEGSSSQYEQFF. CDR3 coding DNA: TGTGCCAGCGAAGGGTCTAGCTCCCAGTATGAGCAGTTCTTC. The full variable domain, with the rest looked up from reference TRBV5-4 and TRBJ2-1, is ETGVTQSPTHLIKTRGQQVTLRCSSQSGHNTVSWYQQALGQGPQFIFQYYREEENGRGNFPPRFSGLQFPNYSSELNVNALELDDSALYLCASEGSSSQYEQFFGPGTRLTVL.

The chain couples TRBV7-2 to TRBJ2-3; possibly TRBD2 for D (5 bases). The CDR3 has 15 residues. The V gene's germline CDR1 is SGHTA and CDR2 FQGNSA. Trimming took off 4 bases at V and 0 bases at J, with 11 bases between the two ends. Here the CDR3 DNA reads TGTGCCAGCAGCTCCTCCGGGGTTAGCACAGATACGCAGTATTTT. Translation: CASSSSGVSTDTQYF.

The rearrangement uses TRBV19 and TRBJ1-4; no definite D call. V lost 9 bases, J lost 2 bases, and 22 bases lay in between. The CDR3 is 17 residues long. Germline V gives CDR1 LNHDA, CDR2 SQIVND (reference sequence). The CDR3 sequence is CASPCVRPRKTNEKLFF. In DNA, the CDR3 is TGTGCCAGCCCGTGTGTGAGACCCCGCAAGACTAATGAAAAACTGTTTTTT.

This rearrangement joins TRBV7-2 to TRBJ1-4; 7 bases fit TRBD1. Per the germline V gene, CDR1 is SGHTA and CDR2 is FQGNSA. The CDR3 length is 13 residues. The trim removed 3 bases at V and 11 bases at J, leaving 6 bases unmatched. CDR3 DNA: TGTGCCAGCAGCTTGATGGGACAGAATAAACTGTTTTTT. This translates into CASSLMGQNKLFF.

The chain has TRBV5-1 and TRBJ1-6; D is perhaps TRBD1 (5 bases). The CDR3 sequence is 16 residues long. From germline, CDR1 is SGHRS and CDR2 YFSETQ. Trimming stripped 0 bases from V and 2 bases from J, with 9 bases between. The CDR3 region is CASSLDRWTYNSPLHF. CDR3 nucleotides: TGCGCCAGCAGCTTGGACAGGTGGACCTATAATTCACCCCTCCACTTT.

This clone is a singleton in its sample. This chain connects TRBV19 to TRBJ1-3; TRBD1 might be the D (6 bases). V was cut by 5 bases and J by 2 bases, with 10 bases left in between. Germline V lookup: CDR1 LNHDA, CDR2 SQIVND (reference sequence). The CDR3 extends over 14 amino acids. CDR3 DNA sequence: TGTGCCAGTAGTTGGCGGACAGCTGGAAACACCATATATTTT. Its translation: CASSWRTAGNTIYF.

The CDR3 region has the DNA TGTGCCAGCAGTTATGACCGGGCAGGAAAACTGTTTTTT. Translated: CASSYDRAGKLFF. This chain connects TRBV6-5 to TRBJ1-4; D not resolved. V shed 3 bases and J shed 10 bases, with 12 bases lying between them. The CDR3 is made up of 13 amino acids. Germline CDR1 MNHEY, CDR2 SVGAGI.

This clone appeared a few times. The chain employs TRBV19 and TRBJ2-2; D possibly matches TRBD1 or TRBD2 (5 bases each). The V and J ends lost 3 bases and 5 bases respectively, with 13 bases between them. This CDR3 is 15 amino acids long. Germline V gene data show CDR1 as LNHDA and CDR2 as SQIVND (reference sequence). The CDR3 loop reads CASSMRGARTGELFF. The CDR3 DNA reads TGTGCCAGTAGTATGAGGGGAGCAAGGACCGGGGAGCTGTTTTTT. Variable domain in full (rest from reference TRBV19 and TRBJ2-2): DGGITQSPKYLFRKEGQNVTLSCEQNLNHDAMYWYRQDPGQGLRLIYYSQIVNDFQKGDIAEGYSVSREKKESFPLTVTSAQKNPTAFYLCASSMRGARTGELFFGEGSRLTVL.